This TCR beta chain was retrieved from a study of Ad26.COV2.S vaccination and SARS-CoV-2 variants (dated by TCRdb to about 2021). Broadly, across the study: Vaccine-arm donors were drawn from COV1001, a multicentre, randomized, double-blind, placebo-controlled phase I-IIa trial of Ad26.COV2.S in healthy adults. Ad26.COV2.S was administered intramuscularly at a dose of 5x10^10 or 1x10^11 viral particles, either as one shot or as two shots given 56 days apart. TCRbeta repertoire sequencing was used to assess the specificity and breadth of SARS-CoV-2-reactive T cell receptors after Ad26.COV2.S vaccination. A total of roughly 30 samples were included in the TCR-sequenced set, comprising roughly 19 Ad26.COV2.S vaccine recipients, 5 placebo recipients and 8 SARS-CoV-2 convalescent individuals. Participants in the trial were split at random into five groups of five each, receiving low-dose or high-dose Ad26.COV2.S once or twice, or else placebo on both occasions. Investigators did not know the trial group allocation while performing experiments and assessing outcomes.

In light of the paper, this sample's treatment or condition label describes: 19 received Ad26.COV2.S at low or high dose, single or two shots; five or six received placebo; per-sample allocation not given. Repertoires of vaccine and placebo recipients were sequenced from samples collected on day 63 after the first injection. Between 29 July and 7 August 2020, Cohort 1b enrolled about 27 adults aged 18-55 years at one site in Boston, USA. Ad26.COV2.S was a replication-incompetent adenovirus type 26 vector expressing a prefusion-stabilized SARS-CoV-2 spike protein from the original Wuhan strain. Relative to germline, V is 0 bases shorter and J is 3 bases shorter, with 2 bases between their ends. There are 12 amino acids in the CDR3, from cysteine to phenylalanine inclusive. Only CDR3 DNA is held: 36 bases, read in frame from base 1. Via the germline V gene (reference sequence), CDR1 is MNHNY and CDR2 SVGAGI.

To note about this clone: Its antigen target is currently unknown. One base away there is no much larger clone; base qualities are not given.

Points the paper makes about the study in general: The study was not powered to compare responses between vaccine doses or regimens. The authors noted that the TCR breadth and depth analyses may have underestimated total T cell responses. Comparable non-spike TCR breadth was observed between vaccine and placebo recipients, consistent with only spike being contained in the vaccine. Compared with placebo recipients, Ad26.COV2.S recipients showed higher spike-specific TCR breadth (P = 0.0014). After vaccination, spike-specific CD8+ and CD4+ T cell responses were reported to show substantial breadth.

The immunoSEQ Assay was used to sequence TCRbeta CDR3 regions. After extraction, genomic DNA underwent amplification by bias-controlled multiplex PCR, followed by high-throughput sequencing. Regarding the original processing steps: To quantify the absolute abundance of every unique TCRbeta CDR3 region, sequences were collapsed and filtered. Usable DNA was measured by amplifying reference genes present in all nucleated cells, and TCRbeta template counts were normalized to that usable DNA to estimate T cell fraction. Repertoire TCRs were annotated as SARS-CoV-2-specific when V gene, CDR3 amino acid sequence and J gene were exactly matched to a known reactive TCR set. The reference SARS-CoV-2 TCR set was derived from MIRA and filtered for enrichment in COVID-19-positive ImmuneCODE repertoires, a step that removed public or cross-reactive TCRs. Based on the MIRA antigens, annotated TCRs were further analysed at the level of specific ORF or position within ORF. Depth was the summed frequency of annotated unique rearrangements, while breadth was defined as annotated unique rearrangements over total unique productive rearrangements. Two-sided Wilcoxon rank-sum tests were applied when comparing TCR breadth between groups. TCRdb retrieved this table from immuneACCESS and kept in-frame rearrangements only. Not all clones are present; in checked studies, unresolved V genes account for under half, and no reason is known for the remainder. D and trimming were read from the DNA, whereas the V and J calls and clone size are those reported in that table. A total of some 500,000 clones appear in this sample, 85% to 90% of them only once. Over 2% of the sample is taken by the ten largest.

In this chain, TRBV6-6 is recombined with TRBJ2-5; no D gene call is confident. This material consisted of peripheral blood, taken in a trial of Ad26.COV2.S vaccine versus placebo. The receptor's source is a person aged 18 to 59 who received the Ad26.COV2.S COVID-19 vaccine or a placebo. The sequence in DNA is TGTGCCAGCAGTTACTCGAAAGAGACCCAGTACTTC. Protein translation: CASSYSKETQYF.